Following are 14 T cell receptor beta chains from one sample sequenced in a study of cytomegalovirus exposure and HLA in healthy donors. The PCR ran on 60 Vbeta and 13 Jbeta primers. Assay: immunoSEQ multiplex PCR; the TCRdb copy retains only in-frame clones and omits some. The repertoire holds under 200,000 clones, under 90% seen once, with around 1.9% in the top ten. Source material: PBMCs. Receptor source: a man younger than 30 in good health and CMV-seronegative.

The table lists this clone with a count of one. J is TRBJ2-7 and V is TRBV7-2; 10 bases fit TRBD2. V trimming: 5 bases; J trimming: 0 bases; junction bases outside the gene matches: 7. The germline V gene has CDR1 SGHTA and CDR2 FQGNSA. The CDR3 has 16 amino acids. The CDR3 protein is CASSLSSSGSSYEQYF. The CDR3 DNA follows: TGTGCCAGCAGCCTCTCCTCTAGCGGGAGCTCCTACGAGCAGTACTTC.

The chain uses TRBV28 and TRBJ2-5; D ambiguous. This CDR3 has 13 amino acids. The V gene's germline CDR1 is MDHEN and CDR2 SYDVKM. V lost 10 bases, J lost 4 bases, and 16 bases lay in between. As DNA, the CDR3 is TGTGCCACCTCAGCGCGACCCCCAGAGACCCAGTACTTC. Translation: CATSARPPETQYF.

V and J are TRBV11-2 and TRBJ2-7; maybe TRBD2 (6 bases). V lost 8 bases to trimming and J lost 6 bases, with 11 bases between them. There are 11 residues in the CDR3. CDR1 is SGHAT and CDR2 is FQNNGV in the germline V gene. The CDR3 bases are TGTGCCAGCCTCCTCGGGGGCGAGCAGTACTTC. This encodes CASLLGGEQYF.

J is TRBJ2-3 and V is TRBV27; TRBD2 matches at 9 bases. This CDR3 has 15 amino acids. Germline CDR1 is MNHEY and CDR2 is SMNVEV (reference sequence). Unmatched junction bases numbered 3, after V lost 0 bases and J lost 5 bases. The CDR3 DNA sequence: TGTGCCAGCAGTTTATCCGGGCGGGGGGGAGATACGCAGTATTTT. Translated: CASSLSGRGGDTQYF.

The J gene is TRBJ1-6, the V gene TRBV6-5; 7 bases fit TRBD1. This CDR3 has 15 amino acids. With 0 bases clipped from V and 8 bases from J, the junction kept 4 bases outside the gene matches. Germline assignment: CDR1 MNHEY and CDR2 SVGAGI. For the CDR3, the DNA is TGTGCCAGCAGTTACTCGAACAGGGGTGATTCACCCCTCCACTTT. Translated, it gives CASSYSNRGDSPLHF.

This rearrangement joins TRBV5-4 to TRBJ2-5; TRBD2 aligns across 7 bases. The CDR3 runs 16 residues. The junction had 11 bases not matched to a gene; V was cut back by 2 bases and J by 4 bases. Germline V gene data show CDR1 as SGHNT and CDR2 as YYREEE (reference sequence). The CDR3: CASSLGSGSLGETQYF. Here the CDR3 DNA reads TGTGCCAGCAGCTTAGGTAGCGGGTCGTTGGGAGAGACCCAGTACTTC.

Note on this clone: Distinct nucleotide sequences in the sample also encode this CDR3. The chain carries TRBV5-1 and TRBJ2-3; TRBD1 agrees at 10 bases. CDR1 is SGHRS, CDR2 YFSETQ, per germline. The CDR3 loop spans 14 amino acids. V shed 4 bases and J 4 bases; nucleotides not matched to a gene: 3. The CDR3, as DNA: TGCGCCAGCAGCCCCGGACAGGGGGCAGATACGCAGTATTTT. Encoded protein: CASSPGQGADTQYF.

This clone has a handful of counts. CDR3 protein: CASSKDRWGYTF. The CDR3 nucleotides read TGCGCCAGCAGCAAGGACAGGTGGGGCTACACCTTC. The chain recombines TRBV5-1 with TRBJ1-2; 7 nucleotides align to TRBD1. The CDR3 has 12 amino acids. The ends lost 4 bases at V and 8 bases at J; junction bases unmatched: 5. Per germline, CDR1 SGHRS and CDR2 YFSETQ.

The chain recombines TRBV29-1 with TRBJ1-2; D is perhaps TRBD1 (6 bases). CDR3 length: 12 residues. Trimming stripped 4 bases from V and 4 bases from J, with 10 bases between. Germline loops: CDR1 SQVTM, CDR2 ANQGSEA. The CDR3 reads CSVVRGGYGYTF. The DNA of the CDR3 is TGCAGCGTTGTCAGGGGCGGCTATGGCTACACCTTC.

The chain uses TRBV5-1 and TRBJ1-2, with D possibly TRBD1 on 5 matching bases. The CDR3 spans 15 residues. In germline, CDR1 is SGHRS, CDR2 YFSETQ. The V and J ends lost 4 bases and 2 bases respectively, with 15 bases between them. CDR3 DNA sequence: TGCGCCAGCAGCGACCCGGGTAGGGGCAACTATGGCTACACCTTC. Its protein is CASSDPGRGNYGYTF. The full variable domain, with the rest looked up from reference TRBV5-1 and TRBJ1-2, is KAGVTQTPRYLIKTRGQQVTLSCSPISGHRSVSWYQQTPGQGLQFLFEYFSETQRNKGNFPGRFSGRQFSNSRSEMNVSTLELGDSALYLCASSDPGRGNYGYTFGSGTRLTVV.

The rearrangement joins TRBV2 to TRBJ2-3, with 11 nucleotides matching TRBD2. The J segment lost 1 base and the V segment lost 5 bases, leaving 8 bases of the junction unmatched. From germline, CDR1 is SNHLY and CDR2 FYNNEI. CDR3 length: 17 residues. This chain's CDR3 is CASSWTPGLAGTDTQYF. The CDR3 coding sequence is TGTGCCAGCAGTTGGACCCCGGGACTAGCGGGCACAGATACGCAGTATTTT.

The gene calls are TRBV29-1 and TRBJ2-7; maybe TRBD1 (7 bases). The germline V gene has CDR1 SQVTM and CDR2 ANQGSEA. Trimming cost V 6 bases and J 0 bases, with 12 bases left between them. This CDR3 is built from 13 residues. DNA of the CDR3: TGCAGCGTGGGGGGACAGAGCTCCTACGAGCAGTACTTC. Amino acid sequence: CSVGGQSSYEQYF.

The V and J genes are TRBV6-4 and TRBJ1-6; D is perhaps TRBD1 (5 bases). The V gene lost 7 bases and the J gene lost 5 bases, with 15 bases spanning the gap. Germline loops: CDR1 MRHNA, CDR2 SNTAGT. This CDR3 is 15 amino acids long. For the CDR3, the DNA is TGTGCCAGCACTCCCCCAGGGTGGGATAATTCACCCCTCCACTTT. Protein: CASTPPGWDNSPLHF.

The chain couples TRBV7-9 to TRBJ2-1, with TRBD2 matching 11 bases. With V trimmed by 5 bases and J by 2 bases, 14 bases remained unmatched. The length of the CDR3 is 19 residues. Per the germline V gene, CDR1 is SEHNR and CDR2 is FQNEAQ (reference sequence). The CDR3 sequence is CASSVLAGTSGRPYNEQFF. CDR3 nucleotides: TGTGCCAGCAGCGTATTAGCCGGGACTAGCGGCCGACCCTACAATGAGCAGTTCTTC.